One TCR beta chain is described in this entry. This entry comes from a study of blood T cell repertoires in COVID-19. On the study more broadly: The United States, Italy and Spain provided the acute and convalescent COVID-19 samples. The analysed material was cDNA or gDNA that came from T cells, B-cell-depleted T cells, or PBMCs.

Germline loops: CDR1 WNHNN, CDR2 SYGVQD (reference sequence). Deletions cut 5 bases from V and 3 bases from J, with 15 bases between. This CDR3 is built from 15 residues. Using immunoSEQ multiplex PCR, the repertoire was profiled, and TCRdb retains in-frame clones only, with some absent. This table has 70,000 to 95,000 clones, 70% to 90% appearing once. Sequenced input: peripheral blood. The rearrangement links TRBV10-1 to TRBJ2-3; D remains ambiguous. The receptor was isolated from a human donor in a cohort sampled during active COVID-19. The CDR3 loop reads CASSNGFSLTDTQYF. In DNA, the CDR3 is TGCGCCAGCAGTAACGGGTTTTCGTTAACAGATACGCAGTATTTT.